This T cell receptor beta chain was profiled in a study of glioma-infiltrating T cells after dendritic cell vaccination. Primers: 60 V beta forward and 13 J beta reverse. Using immunoSEQ multiplex PCR, the repertoire was profiled, and TCRdb retains in-frame clones only, with some absent. Altogether around 78,000 clones are present, 85% being singletons, with the ten largest covering about 8.5%. Germline CDR1 SGHVS, CDR2 FQNEAQ. Germline trimming cut 1 base from V and 3 bases from J; bases unmatched to any gene: 10. The CDR3 sequence is 17 residues long. Regarding time point: after dendritic cell vaccination, including at tumor progression/relapse. None of the glioblastoma patients had an isocitrate dehydrogenase mutation.

The rearrangement joins TRBV7-8 to TRBJ2-7; 9 nucleotides match TRBD2. This TCR came from a human donor with glioblastoma. Sequencing used blood, obtained after dendritic cell vaccination. CDR3 region: CASSLVGTGLASYEQYF. CDR3 sequence (DNA): TGTGCCAGCAGCTTAGTGGGAACAGGACTAGCGAGCTACGAGCAGTACTTC.